This TCR beta chain was retrieved from a study of shared clonotypes between healthy human individuals. Study conclusions and caveats: Generation probabilities of non-shared clonotypes were lower (relative to those shared by all four donors). An anticipated effect of sequencing depth on clonotype sharing among donors was recognized. A handful of donors showed sharing of approximately 5% of naive CD4 clonotypes.

Remarks on this clone: Its target is not known.

CDR1 MNHEY and CDR2 SVGAGI come from the germline V gene. CDR3 length equals 13 residues. Unmatched junction bases numbered 3, after V lost 6 bases and J lost 3 bases. Replicate sorted-subset PCRs were loaded with around 0.2 ug DNA, roughly 33,000 T cell genomes. The method was immunoSEQ multiplex PCR; TCRdb's version includes in-frame clones alone and lacks a portion of them. The sample lists 2 million to 2.5 million clones; about 90% were seen once. Sample: naive CD4+ T cells from PBMCs. Documented subset: CD45RA+ positively selected. This clonotype was sampled from a man aged 18 to 29 in good health. Some clones in this sample may be carry-over from other donors' samples. This chain connects TRBV6-5 to TRBJ2-7; TRBD2 matches 9 bases. The CDR3 reads CASRTSGRYEQYF. DNA of the CDR3: TGTGCCAGCAGGACTAGCGGTCGCTACGAGCAGTACTTC.